The table lists the clone carrying this TCR beta chain with many counts. Its antigen is undetermined. The data derive from a study of T cells in Graves' hyperthyroidism and ophthalmopathy. RNA transcripts provided the source from which TCR beta CDR3 regions were amplified. First-round RT-PCR with HTBI primers amplified the TCR CDR3 region. TCRdb reprocessed the multiplex PCR reads via MiXCR and lists one record per CDR3 protein. Among about 560,000 distinct CDR3 sequences listed, 16% were seen once. PBMCs were collected from a roughly 9.7 ml volume of fresh peripheral blood. CDR1 SNHLY and CDR2 FYNNEI come from the germline V gene. The V gene end was trimmed by 8 bases and the J gene end by 4 bases; junction bases not matched to a gene: 7. The CDR3 contains 14 residues. The study, taken as a whole, reports: Expanded thyroid clonotypes (above 0.001) were mostly also found in blood.

This clonotype was sampled from a woman between 18 and 29 years old with Graves' hyperthyroidism. The sample taken for sequencing was blood. This chain connects TRBV2 to TRBJ1-4, with 7 bases identical to TRBD1. The CDR3 coding sequence is TGTGCCAGCGTGCGGGACAGCGTTAATGAAAAACTGTTTTTT. As protein: CASVRDSVNEKLFF.